These 26 T cell receptor beta chains were all obtained from the same sample, sequenced in a study of T cell repertoires in cytomegalovirus infection. These receptors are not linked to any known antigen. TCRdb ran MiXCR on the reads and lists one entry per CDR3 protein. The sample shows roughly 990,000 distinct CDR3 sequences, approximately 31% of them seen only once. The sequenced sample was cultured CD8+ T cells from PBMCs, obtained from culture after CMV antigen stimulation. These receptors all come from a human donor in good health (CMV status not recorded). Some clones in this sample may be carry-over from other donors' samples.

There are a few counts of this clonotype. The V call is TRBV7-3, the J call TRBJ2-3; D might be TRBD2 (6 bases). Trimming left V 2 bases short and J 3 bases short, with 18 bases between. CDR1 SGHTA and CDR2 FQGTGA come from the germline V gene. This CDR3 is 17 amino acids long. The CDR3, as DNA: TGTGCCAGCAGCTTATTCCCTCGGGGGACCCTAACAGATACGCAGTATTTT. Amino acid sequence: CASSLFPRGTLTDTQYF.

This clonotype appeared many times. This chain uses TRBV28 with TRBJ2-6; D is possibly TRBD2 (5 bases). The length of the CDR3 is 19 residues. Germline CDR1 MDHEN, CDR2 SYDVKM. Trimming cost V 5 bases and J 0 bases, with 20 bases left between them. The CDR3 loop reads CASSPLDRDLSSGANVLTF. The DNA for the CDR3 is TGTGCCAGCAGTCCCCTTGACCGGGATCTCAGCTCTGGGGCCAACGTCCTGACTTTC.

This clonotype came up a few times. This chain joins TRBV7-8 and TRBJ2-7, with TRBD1 matching 11 bases. Germline values: CDR1 SGHVS, CDR2 FQNEAQ. The CDR3 covers 15 residues. Losses at the gene ends were 5 bases for V and 6 bases for J; bases not matched to a gene: 9. CDR3 sequence (DNA): TGTGCCAGCAGCCCTTCGGGACAGGGGGGACTCGAGCAGTACGTC. It encodes CASSPSGQGGLEQYV.

This clonotype has at least ten counts. The gene calls are TRBV12-3 or TRBV12-4 and TRBJ1-5; D unresolved. This CDR3 spans 13 amino acids. Between the trimmed V and J ends, which lost 6 bases and 3 bases, there was a span of 9 bases. CDR3 sequence reads: CASSEAVNQPQHF. The CDR3 DNA follows: TGTGCCAGCAGCGAGGCCGTCAATCAGCCCCAGCATTTT.

This clonotype was counted many times. The J gene is TRBJ2-3, the V gene TRBV7-6, with 7 bases lining up with TRBD1. The V gene end was trimmed by 3 bases and the J gene end by 3 bases; junction bases not matched to a gene: 3. The CDR3 runs to 14 residues. Germline CDR1 SGHVS, CDR2 FNYEAQ. CDR3 in amino acids: CASSFTGATDTQYF. CDR3 in DNA: TGTGCCAGCAGCTTTACAGGGGCAACAGATACGCAGTATTTT.

This clonotype showed up just a few times. CDR3 amino acids: CASSSLDYGRNTEAFF. CDR3 sequence (DNA): TGTGCCAGCAGCTCCCTAGACTATGGCCGGAACACTGAAGCTTTCTTT. The chain has TRBV7-6 and TRBJ1-1; no clear D. Trimming removed 4 bases at V and 1 base at J, with 16 bases between. This CDR3 contains 16 residues. Per germline, CDR1 SGHVS and CDR2 FNYEAQ.

The table lists this clonotype with a count of one. The V gene is TRBV5-1, the J gene TRBJ2-7; 7 nucleotides agree with TRBD1. Germline V lookup: CDR1 SGHRS, CDR2 YFSETQ. J gave up 3 bases and V 2 bases, and 2 bases lay outside the gene matches. This CDR3 has 13 amino acids. In DNA, the CDR3 is TGCGCCAGCAGCTTCGGGACAGTCTACGAGCAGTACGTC. Translating it yields CASSFGTVYEQYV.

This clonotype was counted a few times. The chain has TRBV7-2 and TRBJ2-5, with 9 bases matching TRBD2. The germline V gene has CDR1 SGHTA and CDR2 FQGNSA. V dropped 5 bases and J dropped 3; count of bases not matched to a gene: 7. This CDR3 is built from 15 residues. This CDR3 is CASSLPAGGEETQYF. In DNA, the CDR3 is TGTGCCAGCAGCCTCCCAGCGGGGGGTGAAGAGACCCAGTACTTC.

This sequence joins TRBV7-6 and TRBJ2-1, with TRBD2 as a possible D gene (6 bases). Germline lookup yields CDR1 SGHVS and CDR2 FNYEAQ. The CDR3 length is 16 residues. The V and J ends lost 5 bases and 2 bases respectively, with 16 bases between them. For the CDR3, the DNA is TGTGCCAGCAGCCAGGGCGGCGGGGAGACCTACAATGAGCAGTTCTTC. This translates into CASSQGGGETYNEQFF.

The chain uses TRBV9 and TRBJ1-1; D is unclear. V shed 5 bases and J shed 1 base, with 12 bases lying between them. The CDR3 totals 14 residues. Germline CDR1 SGDLS, CDR2 YYNGEE. DNA of the CDR3: TGTGCCAGCAGTCCCCTGGTGAGGAACACTGAAGCTTTCTTT. Amino acids: CASSPLVRNTEAFF.

This clonotype was counted a few times. The chain carries TRBV27 and TRBJ2-5; 8 nucleotides agree with TRBD1. Germline V CDR1 and CDR2: MNHEY, SMNVEV (reference sequence). The CDR3 runs 15 residues. J lost 4 bases, V lost 7 bases, and 11 bases had no gene match. The CDR3: CASTSGGATGETQYF. The DNA of the CDR3 is TGTGCCAGCACCTCAGGGGGCGCGACGGGAGAGACCCAGTACTTC.

The chain carries TRBV10-3 and TRBJ2-7; TRBD2 might be the D (7 bases). Germline CDR1 is ENHRY and CDR2 is SYGVKD. V lost 4 bases and J lost 3, with 16 bases in between. The CDR3 runs 15 residues. CDR3 coding DNA: TGTGCCATCAGTGCGGAGGGAGGGGGGTTCTACGAGCAGTACTTC. It encodes CAISAEGGGFYEQYF.

The table lists this clonotype with a count of one. V is TRBV6-8 and J is TRBJ2-3; D unclear. Germline loops: CDR1 MNHGY, CDR2 SAAAGT. V dropped 5 bases and J dropped 5 bases, with 8 bases sitting between them. CDR3 length equals 12 residues. Written as DNA, the CDR3 is TGTGCCAGCAGTGGGGTTCGAGATACGCAGTATTTT. This sequence encodes CASSGVRDTQYF.

Note on this clonotype: This may arise from a read error, as a much more abundant clone is one base away. The chain has TRBV7-8 and TRBJ1-1, with D possibly being TRBD1 (6 bases). This CDR3 spans 13 amino acids. Germline V gives CDR1 SGHVS, CDR2 FQNEAQ. The CDR3 DNA reads as TGTGTCAGCAGCTCGACAGGTTACACTGAAGCTTTCTTT. Residues: CVSSSTGYTEAFF.

Of note for this clonotype: One end of the junction varies from germline; a read error may be responsible. The chain has TRBV6-1 and TRBJ2-6; D tentatively fits TRBD1 or TRBD2 (6 bases each). Germline V gene lookup returns CDR1 MNHNS and CDR2 SASEGT. This CDR3 is built from 16 residues. CDR3 DNA sequence: TGTGCCGGCAGCGACAGGAGGGAGGCTGGGGCCAACGTCCTGACTTTC. Its translation: CAGSDRREAGANVLTF.

A note on this clonotype: A much larger clone is a single base away; this may be a read error. This sequence joins TRBV15 and TRBJ1-1, with D perhaps TRBD1 (6 bases). Germline-derived CDR1 and CDR2 are LNHNV and YYDKDF (reference sequence). Trimming removed 1 base from V and 4 bases from J, with 16 bases in between. The CDR3 has 16 amino acids. Written as DNA, the CDR3 is TGTGCCACCAGCAGAGGAGACACAGGGTGGGGCACTGAAGCTTTCTTT. It encodes CATSRGDTGWGTEAFF.

This clonotype has just a few counts. The chain links TRBV19 to TRBJ1-3; weak D call: TRBD1 (6 bases). Trimming left V 8 bases short and J 4 bases short, with 18 bases between. Germline-derived CDR1 and CDR2 are LNHDA and SQIVND (reference sequence). The CDR3 runs 15 residues. For the CDR3, the DNA is TGTGCCAGTCAAAACACAGGGTACGGAGGAAACACCATATATTTT. Translating it yields CASQNTGYGGNTIYF. Complete variable domain (other parts from reference TRBV19 and TRBJ1-3): DGGITQSPKYLFRKEGQNVTLSCEQNLNHDAMYWYRQDPGQGLRLIYYSQIVNDFQKGDIAEGYSVSREKKESFPLTVTSAQKNPTAFYLCASQNTGYGGNTIYFGEGSWLTVV.

CDR3 protein: CASSYDRQGGTEAFF. In DNA form, the CDR3 reads TGTGCCAGCAGTTATGATAGACAGGGCGGGACTGAAGCTTTCTTT. The chain combines TRBV6-2 or TRBV6-3 with TRBJ1-1, with 7 bases aligning to TRBD1. The V segment lost 3 bases and the J segment 5 bases; nucleotides outside the gene matches: 9. The CDR3 is 15 amino acids. The germline V gene encodes CDR1 MNHEY and CDR2 SVGEGT.

This chain links TRBV28 with TRBJ1-5; 8 bases are shared with TRBD1. Germline V CDR1 and CDR2: MDHEN, SYDVKM. The CDR3 loop spans 18 amino acids. V lost 4 bases to trimming and J lost 3 bases; unmatched junction nucleotides: 14. This chain's CDR3 is CASSSSDRVYVDNQPQHF. CDR3 DNA sequence: TGTGCCAGCAGTTCCTCGGACAGGGTCTATGTAGACAATCAGCCCCAGCATTTT.

The chain combines TRBV5-4 with TRBJ2-3, with 8 bases lining up with TRBD1. Germline loops: CDR1 SGHNT, CDR2 YYREEE (reference sequence). V shed 4 bases, J shed 2 bases, and the junction held 9 bases outside the gene matches. The CDR3 length is 16 residues. The CDR3: CASSVRDRWFTDTQYF. The CDR3 region has the DNA TGTGCCAGCAGCGTCCGGGACAGGTGGTTCACAGATACGCAGTATTTT.

This clonotype was picked up a small number of times. V and J are TRBV27 and TRBJ1-1; D not certain. Germline V lookup: CDR1 MNHEY, CDR2 SMNVEV (reference sequence). Trimming stripped 10 bases from V and 0 bases from J, with 12 bases between. The CDR3 covers 13 residues. CDR3 loop: CATRTGLNTEAFF. Here the CDR3 DNA reads TGTGCCACCCGGACTGGATTGAACACTGAAGCTTTCTTT.

This clonotype was counted at least ten times. The genes are TRBV27 and TRBJ1-4, with D uncertain. This CDR3 contains 14 residues. CDR1 and CDR2 from the germline V gene are MNHEY and SMNVEV (reference sequence). The V gene lost 5 bases and the J gene lost 5 bases, with 12 bases spanning the gap. The CDR3 loop is CASSLRVQNEKLFF. CDR3 in DNA: TGTGCCAGCAGTCTCCGGGTCCAAAATGAAAAACTGTTTTTT.

The V and J genes are TRBV5-5 and TRBJ1-4; D perhaps matches TRBD1 (5 bases). The germline CDR1 and CDR2 sequences are SGHKS and YYEKEE (reference sequence). V shed 0 bases and J shed 4 bases, with 16 bases lying between them. The CDR3 has 17 amino acids. The CDR3 DNA reads as TGTGCCAGCAGCTTGGATGGGGCCCCGGTGGGTAATGAAAAACTGTTTTTT. Protein sequence: CASSLDGAPVGNEKLFF. The whole variable domain, filled in from reference TRBV5-5 and TRBJ1-4, reads DAGVTQSPTHLIKTRGQQVTLRCSPISGHKSVSWYQQVLGQGPQFIFQYYEKEERGRGNFPDRFSARQFPNYSSELNVNALLLGDSALYLCASSLDGAPVGNEKLFFGSGTQLSVL.

This clonotype was seen ten or more times. The rearrangement joins TRBV29-1 to TRBJ2-5, with D uncertain. This CDR3 region has 15 residues. Per the germline V gene, CDR1 is SQVTM and CDR2 is ANQGSEA. The V end lost 4 bases, the J end lost 0 bases, and 15 bases lay between the germline ends. The CDR3 is CSVVSGFEYQETQYF. The CDR3 DNA is TGCAGCGTTGTCTCGGGTTTCGAGTACCAAGAGACCCAGTACTTC.

The chain recombines TRBV5-3 with TRBJ2-1, with TRBD1 identical over 8 bases. Being an ORF, TRBV5-3 has a function that is uncertain. Trimming took 3 bases from V and 9 from J; bases not matched to a gene: 11. CDR3 length: 15 residues. CDR3 DNA sequence: TGTGCCAGAAGCTCTGGACAGGGATCCTGTGTTGAGCAGTTCTTC. Amino acids: CARSSGQGSCVEQFF.

The rearrangement joins TRBV27 to TRBJ2-3; 7 bases align to TRBD1. The germline V gene encodes CDR1 MNHEY and CDR2 SMNVEV (reference sequence). There are 14 residues in the CDR3. J was trimmed by 0 bases and V by 6 bases; bases with no gene match: 3. This CDR3 reads CASRTGMSTDTQYF. CDR3 DNA: TGTGCCAGCAGGACAGGGATGAGCACAGATACGCAGTATTTT.